At least ten counts were recorded for the clone carrying this TCR beta chain. Antigen specificity is unknown. These data come from a study of T cells in Graves' hyperthyroidism and ophthalmopathy. The definition of stable Graves' hyperthyroidism was no ophthalmopathy progression within 18 months. Uncontrolled infections, other autoimmune diseases, pregnancy or lactation led to exclusion of patients. TCR beta CDR3 sequences were amplified from RNA transcripts. First-round RT-PCR of the TCR CDR3 relied on the HTBI primer set. MiXCR, applied by TCRdb to the multiplex PCR reads, yields one record per CDR3 protein. The top ten hold roughly 10% of the sample, which has hundreds of thousands of distinct CDR3 sequences, 14% seen once. The V end lost 1 base, the J end lost 5 bases, and 14 bases lay between the germline ends. Germline V gives CDR1 SGHTA, CDR2 FQGNSA. CDR3 length: 15 amino acids. Whole-study results and caveats: Blood held most thyroid clonotypes expanded above 0.001 frequency.

This chain joins TRBV7-2 and TRBJ2-5; the D is unclear. The sequencing sample was made of blood. The source of this sequence is a woman aged 18-29 years with Graves' hyperthyroidism. The CDR3 here is CASSLVADLGETQYF. In nucleotides, the CDR3 is TGTGCCAGCAGCTTAGTTGCGGATCTGGGGGAGACCCAGTACTTC.